The next 28 T cell receptor beta chains were all read from a single sample in a study of identical twins. MiXCR was run by TCRdb on the 5' RACE reads, yielding one entry per CDR3 protein. The sample holds hundreds of thousands of distinct CDR3 sequences, roughly 6% seen once. The sample was naive T cells sorted from blood. These receptors were taken from a man in his late teens or twenties in good health.

This clonotype was counted many times. DNA for the CDR3: TGTGCCAGCAGACCCTCTGGGGCCAACGTCCTGACTTTC. Protein product: CASRPSGANVLTF. The chain joins TRBV12-3 or TRBV12-4 to TRBJ2-6; D remains unclear. The V end lost 6 bases, the J end lost 0 bases, and 3 bases lay between the germline ends. The CDR3 spans 13 residues.

This clonotype was counted ten times or more. The rearrangement joins TRBV12-3 or TRBV12-4 to TRBJ2-1; D not resolved. The CDR3 sequence is 16 residues long. Trimming left V 2 bases short and J 4 bases short, with 15 bases between. The CDR3 coding sequence is TGTGCCAGCAGTTTAAGTCCAGCGCCAGCATACAATGAGCAGTTCTTC. Translation: CASSLSPAPAYNEQFF.

This clonotype turned up a few times. The chain combines TRBV4-2 with TRBJ2-7; tentatively, D is TRBD1 or TRBD2 (5 bases each). The CDR3 covers 14 residues. Trimming took 8 bases from V and 3 from J, leaving 17 bases between them. Germline lookup yields CDR1 LGHNA and CDR2 YNFKEQ. The CDR3 DNA reads as TGTGCCAGCGGGACCGGAGAGACGGACTACGAGCAGTACTTC. Translating it yields CASGTGETDYEQYF.

This clonotype was observed a handful of times. The chain is built from TRBV4-1 and TRBJ1-2; TRBD1 aligns across 7 bases. Unmatched junction bases numbered 13, after V lost 1 base and J lost 2 bases. CDR1 and CDR2 (germline): MGHRA, YSYEKL. The CDR3 covers 18 residues. DNA for the CDR3: TGCGCCAGCAGCCAAGCATTACCCACAGGGGTAACCAACTATGGCTACACCTTC. Encoded protein: CASSQALPTGVTNYGYTF.

The chain carries TRBV6-2 or TRBV6-3 and TRBJ2-2, with D possibly being TRBD1 (5 bases). The CDR3 consists of 17 residues. Trimming left V 0 bases short and J 3 bases short, with 14 bases between. Germline V lookup: CDR1 MNHEY, CDR2 SVGEGT. CDR3 loop: CASSYSRQGVDTGELFF. CDR3 DNA sequence: TGTGCCAGCAGTTACTCGAGACAAGGGGTGGACACCGGGGAGCTGTTTTTT.

This clonotype has at least ten counts. The gene calls are TRBV20-1 and TRBJ2-1; D gene uncertain. CDR3 length: 11 residues. Trimming removed 6 bases at V and 10 bases at J, with 13 bases between. Germline-derived CDR1 and CDR2 are DFQATT and SNEGSKA (reference sequence). Written as DNA, the CDR3 is TGCAGTGCGCTCCACGAACTGGAGCAGTTCTTC. Translated: CSALHELEQFF.

This clonotype was detected many times. The chain joins TRBV25-1 to TRBJ2-7; D gene ambiguous. Germline loops: CDR1 MGHDK, CDR2 SYGVNS. V was shortened by 2 bases and J by 4 bases, with 9 bases between the two germline ends. The CDR3 runs to 13 residues. The CDR3 is CASSEVLRYEQYV. CDR3 DNA: TGTGCCAGCAGTGAAGTCCTGCGTTACGAGCAGTACGTC.

There are a few counts of this clonotype. This rearrangement joins TRBV5-1 to TRBJ1-1; D perhaps matches TRBD1 (5 bases). Between the trimmed V and J ends, which lost 0 bases and 5 bases, there was a span of 14 bases. This CDR3 spans 15 amino acids. CDR1 and CDR2 (germline): SGHRS, YFSETQ. The CDR3, as DNA: TGCGCCAGCAGCTTGGTCCAGGGCGGGATTACTGAAGCTTTCTTT. Translating it yields CASSLVQGGITEAFF.

This clonotype showed up many times. The rearrangement uses TRBV7-2 and TRBJ2-3; 7 nucleotides align to TRBD2. Trimming took 7 bases from V and 2 from J; bases not matched to a gene: 3. Germline CDR1 is SGHTA and CDR2 is FQGNSA. The CDR3 has 13 amino acids. CDR3 DNA sequence: TGTGCCAGCACTAGCGGCGACACAGATACGCAGTATTTT. Translated, it gives CASTSGDTDTQYF.

The rearrangement uses TRBV7-2 and TRBJ2-1; 7 bases fit TRBD2. V gave up 4 bases and J gave up 8 bases; unmatched junction bases: 11. The length of the CDR3 is 15 residues. Germline V gene data show CDR1 as SGHTA and CDR2 as FQGNSA. The chain's CDR3 is CASSSSSGGIDEQFF. The CDR3 DNA reads TGTGCCAGCAGCTCTTCTAGCGGCGGGATTGATGAGCAGTTCTTC.

This clonotype was seen at least ten times. The chain carries TRBV29-1 and TRBJ2-2; TRBD1 is a possible D gene (5 bases). CDR3 length equals 13 residues. The V end was cut by 7 bases, the J end by 1 base, with 10 bases between. CDR1 SQVTM and CDR2 ANQGSEA come from the germline V gene. The CDR3 DNA is TGCAGCGCTGACAGTGGGAACACCGGGGAGCTGTTTTTT. Residues: CSADSGNTGELFF.

Many counts were recorded for this clonotype. The chain carries TRBV20-1 and TRBJ2-7, with D possibly matching TRBD1 (5 bases). The length of the CDR3 is 13 residues. V lost 7 bases, J lost 1 base, and 14 bases lay in between. Germline CDR1 is DFQATT and CDR2 is SNEGSKA (reference sequence). CDR3 nucleotides: TGCAGTGTAGAAGGGGTGACGTCCTACGAGCAGTACTTC. Translation: CSVEGVTSYEQYF.

The table lists this clonotype with a few counts. V is TRBV3-1 and J is TRBJ2-2; the match to TRBD2 covers 14 bases. Germline CDR1 LGHDT, CDR2 YNNKEL (reference sequence). The CDR3 length is 17 residues. V shed 4 bases, J shed 5 bases, and the junction held 6 bases outside the gene matches. The CDR3 reads CASSPRLAGGRTGELFF. As DNA, the CDR3 is TGTGCCAGCAGCCCCCGACTAGCGGGAGGGCGAACCGGGGAGCTGTTTTTT.

This chain connects TRBV7-2 to TRBJ2-7; TRBD2 is a possible D gene (6 bases). This CDR3 has 16 amino acids. The V end lost 1 base, the J end lost 1 base, and 14 bases lay between the germline ends. Germline V gene data show CDR1 as SGHTA and CDR2 as FQGNSA. The chain's CDR3 is CASSLVAGGTSYEQYF. The CDR3 nucleotides read TGTGCCAGCAGCTTAGTGGCCGGCGGGACTTCCTACGAGCAGTACTTC.

This clonotype came up many times. V is TRBV4-1 and J is TRBJ1-1; no clear D. The CDR3 has 15 residues. Germline lookup yields CDR1 MGHRA and CDR2 YSYEKL. V lost 1 base to trimming and J lost 1 base, with 10 bases between them. DNA of the CDR3: TGCGCCAGCAGCCAAGTACCAGAGTCGAACACTGAAGCTTTCTTT. Its translation is CASSQVPESNTEAFF.

This clonotype was counted ten times or more. The gene calls are TRBV20-1 and TRBJ2-3, with D tentatively TRBD1 (5 bases). Germline assignment: CDR1 DFQATT and CDR2 SNEGSKA (reference sequence). Trimming left V 6 bases short and J 2 bases short, with 18 bases between. This CDR3 spans 15 amino acids. CDR3 loop: CSAQYRGPSTDTQYF. The CDR3 nucleotides are TGCAGTGCCCAATATAGGGGCCCATCCACAGATACGCAGTATTTT.

At least ten counts were recorded for this clonotype. The chain recombines TRBV29-1 with TRBJ2-7; D is perhaps TRBD1 or TRBD2 (6 bases each). V lost 1 base to trimming and J lost 2 bases, with 15 bases between them. Germline loops: CDR1 SQVTM, CDR2 ANQGSEA. The CDR3 is 15 amino acids. The CDR3 loop reads CSVEGLGGIPYEQYF. CDR3 nucleotide sequence: TGCAGCGTTGAAGGGCTGGGGGGCATCCCCTACGAGCAGTACTTC.

This clonotype was found many times. The chain links TRBV12-3 or TRBV12-4 to TRBJ1-1; no firm D call. V gave up 3 bases and J gave up 6 bases, with 8 bases separating them. The CDR3 totals 12 residues. CDR3 residues: CASSFVFSEAFF. CDR3 nucleotide sequence: TGTGCCAGCAGTTTTGTATTCTCTGAAGCTTTCTTT.

The table lists this clonotype with many counts. The chain links TRBV20-1 to TRBJ1-1; TRBD1 matches at 7 bases. J gave up 3 bases and V 2 bases, and 0 bases lay outside the gene matches. Looked up from germline, CDR1 is DFQATT and CDR2 is SNEGSKA (reference sequence). This CDR3 is built from 12 residues. CDR3 in amino acids: CSARTGDTEAFF. Written as DNA, the CDR3 is TGCAGTGCTAGAACAGGGGACACTGAAGCTTTCTTT.

This clonotype came up many times. This rearrangement joins TRBV20-1 to TRBJ2-7, with 7 bases fitting TRBD2. Germline trimming cut 0 bases from V and 3 bases from J; bases unmatched to any gene: 5. The CDR3 is 14 amino acids. The germline V gene encodes CDR1 DFQATT and CDR2 SNEGSKA (reference sequence). CDR3 sequence reads: CSARDYLADYEQYF. The CDR3 bases are TGCAGTGCTAGAGATTACCTAGCGGACTACGAGCAGTACTTC.

This clonotype was found many times. V gene TRBV29-1 combines with J gene TRBJ1-1, with TRBD1 as a possible D gene (6 bases). The CDR3 runs to 12 residues. V dropped 4 bases and J dropped 8 bases, with 14 bases sitting between them. Germline loops: CDR1 SQVTM, CDR2 ANQGSEA. In nucleotides, the CDR3 is TGCAGCGTTGGGGGCAGGGGAAAGGAAGCTTTCTTT. Its translation is CSVGGRGKEAFF.

This clonotype was counted many times. This chain uses TRBV20-1 with TRBJ2-1; D remains unclear. The CDR3 runs 15 residues. Germline V gene sequence: CDR1 DFQATT, CDR2 SNEGSKA (reference sequence). V gave up 4 bases and J gave up 4 bases, with 17 bases separating them. Here the CDR3 DNA reads TGCAGTGCTATTCCGGATACTATCCTATACAATGAGCAGTTCTTC. Its protein is CSAIPDTILYNEQFF.

This clonotype was recorded many times. The chain has TRBV5-1 and TRBJ1-1; D is unclear. The CDR3 sequence is 14 residues long. V dropped 0 bases and J dropped 8 bases, with 14 bases sitting between them. Germline CDR1 SGHRS, CDR2 YFSETQ. The DNA for the CDR3 is TGCGCCAGCAGCTTGGCCTTGGACGGAACGGAAGCTTTCTTT. Its protein is CASSLALDGTEAFF.

The chain carries TRBV7-9 and TRBJ2-5, with no clear D. CDR3 length: 15 residues. The germline V gene encodes CDR1 SEHNR and CDR2 FQNEAQ (reference sequence). V was clipped by 1 base and J by 9 bases, with 18 bases between them. Written as DNA, the CDR3 is TGTGCCAGCAGCTTAGAGATGACACTACCGCCGCCCCAGTACTTC. Its protein is CASSLEMTLPPPQYF.

This chain links TRBV3-1 with TRBJ2-1; TRBD2 agrees at 8 bases. This CDR3 comprises 15 residues. V shed 8 bases, J shed 7 bases, and the junction held 13 bases outside the gene matches. Germline V gene data show CDR1 as LGHDT and CDR2 as YNNKEL (reference sequence). The CDR3 region is CASSIGGLAGNEQFF. Here the CDR3 DNA reads TGTGCCAGCTCAATCGGCGGACTAGCAGGGAATGAGCAGTTCTTC.

This clonotype was detected many times. The V call is TRBV21-1, the J call TRBJ1-2; the table's D call of TRBD1 was not tested on the DNA. TRBV21-1 is annotated as a pseudogene. The CDR3 sequence is 16 residues long. Written as DNA, the CDR3 is TGTGCCAGCAGCAAAGGCCCCGGGACAGCTAACTATGGCTACACCTTC. As protein: CASSKGPGTANYGYTF.

This clonotype showed up many times. The CDR3 nucleotides are TGCGCCAGCAGCTTGACAGAGGCAGGGGAGCAGTACTTC. It codes for CASSLTEAGEQYF. The chain recombines TRBV5-1 with TRBJ2-7; maybe TRBD1 (5 bases). The V gene lost 1 base and the J gene lost 7 bases, with 12 bases spanning the gap. Per germline, CDR1 SGHRS and CDR2 YFSETQ. The CDR3 consists of 13 residues.

This clonotype was counted a few times. This chain links TRBV14 with TRBJ2-1; 8 bases match TRBD2. Trimming removed 6 bases from V and 5 bases from J; junction bases left unmatched: 3. Germline values: CDR1 SGHDN, CDR2 FVKESK. The CDR3 is 13 residues long. The CDR3 reads CASRTSGDNEQFF. CDR3 in DNA: TGTGCCAGCAGAACTAGCGGAGACAATGAGCAGTTCTTC.